This TCR beta chain was identified during a study of control samples from healthy donors and cancer patients. Profiled with immunoSEQ multiplex PCR; TCRdb holds only in-frame clones, not every one. Altogether 70,000 or so clones are present, over 75% being singletons, with the ten largest covering 25% to 35%. The CDR3 sequence is 17 residues long. Germline-derived CDR1 and CDR2 are SGDLS and YYNGEE. Between the trimmed V and J ends, which lost 3 bases and 3 bases, there was a span of 18 bases. The receptor was isolated from a man in his forties or fifties in good health. Sequenced input: blood. The chain recombines TRBV9 with TRBJ2-2; tentative D call: TRBD1 (6 bases). The CDR3 DNA sequence: TGTGCCAGCAGCGCCCTTCCCAGGGGTAGATACACCGGGGAGCTGTTTTTT. It encodes CASSALPRGRYTGELFF.